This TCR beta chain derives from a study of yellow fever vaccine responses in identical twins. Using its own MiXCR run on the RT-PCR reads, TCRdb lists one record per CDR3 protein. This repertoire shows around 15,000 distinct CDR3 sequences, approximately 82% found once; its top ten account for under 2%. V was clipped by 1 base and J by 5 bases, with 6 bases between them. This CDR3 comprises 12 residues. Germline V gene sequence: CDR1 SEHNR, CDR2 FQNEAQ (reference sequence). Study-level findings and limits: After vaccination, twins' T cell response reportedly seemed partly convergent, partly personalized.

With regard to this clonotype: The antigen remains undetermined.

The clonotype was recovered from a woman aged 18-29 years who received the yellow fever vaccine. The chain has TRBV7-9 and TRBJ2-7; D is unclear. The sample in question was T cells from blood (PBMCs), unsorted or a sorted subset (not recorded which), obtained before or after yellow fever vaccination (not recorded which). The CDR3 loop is CASSLVGNEQYF. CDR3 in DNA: TGTGCCAGCAGCTTAGTTGGTAACGAGCAGTACTTC.